This paragraph reports one T cell receptor beta chain. Germline V gene sequence: CDR1 SNHLY, CDR2 FYNNEI. V shed 6 bases, J shed 0 bases, and the junction held 5 bases outside the gene matches. CDR3 length: 16 amino acids. Some clones are missing from TCRdb's copy, which holds only in-frame ones; the method was immunoSEQ multiplex PCR. The profile shows 130,000 or so clones, about 90% of them singletons. The record originates from a study of control samples from healthy donors and cancer patients. The receptor comes from a man aged 50 to 60 with head and neck cancer. The sample consisted of PBMCs. The chain carries TRBV2 and TRBJ2-1; 10 bases align to TRBD2. The CDR3 region has the DNA TGTGCCAGCAGGGGGACTAGCGTGAGCTCCTACAATGAGCAGTTCTTC. Protein: CASRGTSVSSYNEQFF.